This T cell receptor beta chain was recorded in a study of identical twins. Points from the study as a whole: Compared with models, monozygotic twins showed more out-of-frame TCR alpha sharing. Whereas memory repertoires showed no such difference, abundant cord blood beta clonotypes carried fewer insertions.

With template switching, a universal primer site was added, and the cDNA carried unique molecular identifiers. TCRdb reanalysed the 5' RACE reads using MiXCR and keeps one entry per CDR3 protein. The table includes 1.5 million to 2 million distinct CDR3 sequences, around 33% detected once. This clonotype has a handful of counts. The antigen is unknown. This CDR3 is built from 15 residues. From germline, CDR1 is DFQATT and CDR2 SNEGSKA (reference sequence). Trimming removed 3 bases from V and 3 bases from J; junction bases left unmatched: 8. Only healthy Caucasians were included as donors. Sequenced: cord blood. This clonotype was obtained from a newborn girl in good health. The chain recombines TRBV20-1 with TRBJ1-5, with 7 bases matching TRBD1. CDR3 sequence: CSASRSGGHNQPQHF. The CDR3 DNA reads TGCAGTGCTAGCCGCTCAGGGGGACACAATCAGCCCCAGCATTTT.